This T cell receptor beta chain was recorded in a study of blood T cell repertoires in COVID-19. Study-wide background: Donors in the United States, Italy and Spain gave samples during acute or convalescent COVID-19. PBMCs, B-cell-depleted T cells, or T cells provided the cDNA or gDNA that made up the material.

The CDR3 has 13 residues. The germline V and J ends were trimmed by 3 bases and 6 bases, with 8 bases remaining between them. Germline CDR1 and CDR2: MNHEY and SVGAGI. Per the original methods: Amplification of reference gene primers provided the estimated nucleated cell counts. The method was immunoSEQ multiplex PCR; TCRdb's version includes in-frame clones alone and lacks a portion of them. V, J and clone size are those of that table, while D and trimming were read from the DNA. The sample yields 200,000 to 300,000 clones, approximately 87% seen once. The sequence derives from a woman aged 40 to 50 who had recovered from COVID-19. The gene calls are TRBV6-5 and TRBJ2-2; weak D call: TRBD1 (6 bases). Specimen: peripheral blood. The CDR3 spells CASSYWTAGELFF. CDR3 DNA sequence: TGTGCCAGCAGTTATTGGACAGCCGGGGAGCTGTTTTTT.